This T cell receptor (beta chain) originates from a study of CD8+ T cells in alopecia areata. Study-level information: Each day, treated patients took oral tofacitinib twice, at 5 to 10 mg per dose.

The authors extracted RNA and reverse transcribed it into cDNA as the sequencing template. TCRdb keeps only in-frame clones here, not all; method: immunoSEQ multiplex PCR. The table lists approximately 210,000 clones, under 70% of them singletons, with roughly 1.2% in the top ten. Treatment: oral pan-JAK inhibitor, 5-10 mg twice daily. CDR3 length: 13 amino acids. Germline-derived CDR1 and CDR2 are SGHRS and YFSETQ. V dropped 7 bases and J dropped 3 bases, with 8 bases sitting between them. The sequenced sample was CD4+ T cells sorted from blood, obtained between weeks 44 and 45, from a patient treated with tofacitinib. This receptor was obtained from a human donor with alopecia areata. V and J are TRBV5-1 and TRBJ1-6, with a weak D call TRBD1 (5 bases). This CDR3 reads CASGTDYNSPLHF. Written as DNA, the CDR3 is TGCGCCAGCGGGACGGACTATAATTCACCCCTCCACTTT. The full variable domain, with the rest looked up from reference TRBV5-1 and TRBJ1-6, is KAGVTQTPRYLIKTRGQQVTLSCSPISGHRSVSWYQQTPGQGLQFLFEYFSETQRNKGNFPGRFSGRQFSNSRSEMNVSTLELGDSALYLCASGTDYNSPLHFGNGTRLTVT.